This TCR beta chain was identified in a study of cytomegalovirus exposure and HLA in healthy donors. Study-wide results and caveats: Available immune exposure information covered CMV serostatus only. Roughly uniform sequencing depth across donors was assumed, possibly incorrectly.

With respect to this clone: Its matching antigen is unknown.

The donors comprised healthy bone marrow donors. Whereas donors were nominally healthy upon sampling, unrecorded immune exposures were probable. Researchers ran the PCR with 60 Vbeta and 13 Jbeta primers. Assay: immunoSEQ multiplex PCR; the TCRdb copy retains only in-frame clones and omits some. This table holds about 120,000 clones, 67% found once. The sample taken for sequencing was PBMCs. This clonotype was sampled from a man between 18 and 29 years old in good health and CMV-seropositive.

The CDR3, as DNA: TGCGCCAGCAGCCAAGAGAGGAGACAGATAGGAAACACCATATATTTT. Translating it yields CASSQERRQIGNTIYF. The J gene is TRBJ1-3, the V gene TRBV4-1, with TRBD1 as a possible D gene (5 bases). This CDR3 spans 16 amino acids. Deletions cut 0 bases from V and 4 bases from J, with 13 bases between. Germline lookup yields CDR1 MGHRA and CDR2 YSYEKL.